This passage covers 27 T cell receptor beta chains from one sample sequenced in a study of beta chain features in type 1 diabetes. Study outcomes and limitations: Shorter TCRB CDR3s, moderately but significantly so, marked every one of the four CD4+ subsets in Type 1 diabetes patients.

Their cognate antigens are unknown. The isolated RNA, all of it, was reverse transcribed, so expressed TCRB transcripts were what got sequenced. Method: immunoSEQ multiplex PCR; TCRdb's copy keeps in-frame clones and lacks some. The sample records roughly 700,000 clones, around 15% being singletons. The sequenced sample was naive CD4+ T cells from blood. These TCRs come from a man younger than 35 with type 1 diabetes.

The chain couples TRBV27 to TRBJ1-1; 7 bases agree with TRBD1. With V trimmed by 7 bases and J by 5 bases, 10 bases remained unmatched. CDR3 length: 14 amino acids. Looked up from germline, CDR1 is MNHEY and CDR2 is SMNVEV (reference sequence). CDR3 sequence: CASIPDRAVTEAFF. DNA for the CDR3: TGTGCCAGCATACCCGACAGGGCAGTGACTGAAGCTTTCTTT.

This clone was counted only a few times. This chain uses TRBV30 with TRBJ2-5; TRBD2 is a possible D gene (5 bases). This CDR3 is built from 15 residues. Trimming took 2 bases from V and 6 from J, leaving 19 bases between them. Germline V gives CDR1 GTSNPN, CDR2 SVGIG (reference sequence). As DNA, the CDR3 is TGTGCCTGGAGTTTATCGACAAAGGCGGGCCAGACCCAGTACTTC. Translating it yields CAWSLSTKAGQTQYF.

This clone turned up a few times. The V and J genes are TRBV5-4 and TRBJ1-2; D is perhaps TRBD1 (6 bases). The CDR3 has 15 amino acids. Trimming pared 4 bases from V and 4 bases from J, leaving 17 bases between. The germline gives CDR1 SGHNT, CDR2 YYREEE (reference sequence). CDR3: CASSPNGQPLYGYTF. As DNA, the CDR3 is TGTGCCAGCAGCCCAAACGGACAGCCGCTCTATGGCTACACCTTC.

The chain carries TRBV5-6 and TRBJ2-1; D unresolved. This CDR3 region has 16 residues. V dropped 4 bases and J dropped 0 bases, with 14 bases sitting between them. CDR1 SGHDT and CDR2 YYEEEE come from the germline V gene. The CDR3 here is CASSPPKGSSYNEQFF. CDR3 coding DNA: TGTGCCAGCAGCCCGCCTAAGGGCAGCTCCTACAATGAGCAGTTCTTC.

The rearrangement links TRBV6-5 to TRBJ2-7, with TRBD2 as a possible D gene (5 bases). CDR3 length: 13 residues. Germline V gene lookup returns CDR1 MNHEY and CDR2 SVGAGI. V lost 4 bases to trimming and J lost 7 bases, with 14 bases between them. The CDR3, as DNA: TGTGCCAGCAGTTTCGGAGGTATACGGGAGCAGTACTTC. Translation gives CASSFGGIREQYF.

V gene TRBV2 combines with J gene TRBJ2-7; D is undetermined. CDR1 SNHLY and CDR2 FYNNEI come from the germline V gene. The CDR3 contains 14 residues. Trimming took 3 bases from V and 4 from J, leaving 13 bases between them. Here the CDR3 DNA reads TGTGCCAGCAGTGAGACCAGGAACCCATACGAGCAGTACTTC. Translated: CASSETRNPYEQYF.

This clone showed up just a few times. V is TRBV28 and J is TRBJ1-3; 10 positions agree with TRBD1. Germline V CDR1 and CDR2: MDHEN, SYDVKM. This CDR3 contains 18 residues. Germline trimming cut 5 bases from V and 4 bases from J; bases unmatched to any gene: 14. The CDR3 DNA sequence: TGTGCCAGCAGTCCCCCCGGACAGGGGGTGGCCGGGGGAAACACCATATATTTT. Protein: CASSPPGQGVAGGNTIYF.

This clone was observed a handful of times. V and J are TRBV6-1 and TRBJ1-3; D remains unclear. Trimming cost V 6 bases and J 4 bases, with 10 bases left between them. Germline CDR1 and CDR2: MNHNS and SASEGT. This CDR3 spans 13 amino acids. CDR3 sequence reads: CASSELQGNTIYF. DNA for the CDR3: TGTGCCAGCAGCGAACTTCAGGGAAACACCATATATTTT.

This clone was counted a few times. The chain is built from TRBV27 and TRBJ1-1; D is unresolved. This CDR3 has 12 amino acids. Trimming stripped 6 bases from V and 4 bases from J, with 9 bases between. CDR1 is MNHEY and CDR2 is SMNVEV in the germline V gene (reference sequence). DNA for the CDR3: TGTGCCAGCAGGGGAAAATTCACTGAAGCTTTCTTT. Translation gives CASRGKFTEAFF.

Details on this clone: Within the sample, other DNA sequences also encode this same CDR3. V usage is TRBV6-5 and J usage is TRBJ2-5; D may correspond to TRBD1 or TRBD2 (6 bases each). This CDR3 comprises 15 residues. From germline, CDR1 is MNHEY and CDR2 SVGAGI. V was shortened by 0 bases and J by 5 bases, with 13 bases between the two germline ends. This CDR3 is CASSYSVGGPETQYF. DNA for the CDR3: TGTGCCAGCAGTTACTCGGTGGGGGGCCCGGAGACCCAGTACTTC.

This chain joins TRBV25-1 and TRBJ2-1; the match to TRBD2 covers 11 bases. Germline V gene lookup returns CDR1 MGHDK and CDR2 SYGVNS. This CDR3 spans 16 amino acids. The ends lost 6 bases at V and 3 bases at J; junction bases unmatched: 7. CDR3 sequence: CASRSGLAGNYNEQFF. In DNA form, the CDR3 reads TGTGCCAGCAGATCCGGACTAGCGGGCAACTACAATGAGCAGTTCTTC.

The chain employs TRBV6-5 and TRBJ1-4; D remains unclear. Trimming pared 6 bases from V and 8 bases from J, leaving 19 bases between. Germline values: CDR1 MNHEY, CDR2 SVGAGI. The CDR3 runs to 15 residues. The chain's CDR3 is CASSRTGKLGEKLFF. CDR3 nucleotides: TGTGCCAGCAGCCGGACGGGGAAACTTGGGGAAAAACTGTTTTTT.

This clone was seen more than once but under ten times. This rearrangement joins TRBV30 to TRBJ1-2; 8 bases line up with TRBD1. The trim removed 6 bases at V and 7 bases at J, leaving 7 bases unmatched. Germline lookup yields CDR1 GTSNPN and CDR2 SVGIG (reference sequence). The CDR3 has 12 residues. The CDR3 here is CACTQGAGGYTF. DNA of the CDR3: TGTGCCTGTACTCAGGGGGCGGGTGGCTACACCTTC.

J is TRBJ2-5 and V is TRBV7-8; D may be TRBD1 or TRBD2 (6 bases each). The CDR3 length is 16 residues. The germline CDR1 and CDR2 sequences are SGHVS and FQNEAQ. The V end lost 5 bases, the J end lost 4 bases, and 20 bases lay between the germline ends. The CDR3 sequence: CASSGPSGAGRETQYF. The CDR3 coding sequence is TGTGCCAGCAGCGGGCCTTCGGGGGCTGGGAGAGAGACCCAGTACTTC.

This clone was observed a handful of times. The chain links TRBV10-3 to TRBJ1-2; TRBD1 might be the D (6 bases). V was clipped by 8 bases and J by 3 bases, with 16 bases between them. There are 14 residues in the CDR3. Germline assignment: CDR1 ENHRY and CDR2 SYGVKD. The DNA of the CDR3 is TGTGCCATCGACTCCGGGACATCCTACTATGGCTACACCTTC. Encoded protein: CAIDSGTSYYGYTF.

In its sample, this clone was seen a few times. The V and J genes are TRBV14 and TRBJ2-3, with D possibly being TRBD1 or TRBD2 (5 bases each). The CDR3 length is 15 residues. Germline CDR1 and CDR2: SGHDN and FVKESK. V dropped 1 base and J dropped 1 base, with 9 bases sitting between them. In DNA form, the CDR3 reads TGTGCCAGCAGCCAAGGAAGAGGGGGCACAGATACGCAGTATTTT. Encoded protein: CASSQGRGGTDTQYF.

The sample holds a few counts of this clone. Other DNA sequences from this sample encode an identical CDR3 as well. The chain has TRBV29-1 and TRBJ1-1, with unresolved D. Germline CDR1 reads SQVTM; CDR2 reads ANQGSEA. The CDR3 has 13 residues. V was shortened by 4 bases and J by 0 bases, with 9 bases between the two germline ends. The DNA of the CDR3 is TGCAGCGTTGCCGGACGGCTGAACACTGAAGCTTTCTTT. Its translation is CSVAGRLNTEAFF. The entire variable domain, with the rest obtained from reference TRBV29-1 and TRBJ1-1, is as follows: SAVISQKPSRDICQRGTSLTIQCQVDSQVTMMFWYRQQPGQSLTLIATANQGSEATYESGFVIDKFPISRPNLTFSTLTVSNMSPEDSSIYLCSVAGRLNTEAFFGQGTRLTVV.

CDR3 DNA sequence: TGTGCCATCAGTGAGGGGCAGGGGGCGACTGGCTACACCTTC. It is translated as CAISEGQGATGYTF. The chain links TRBV10-3 to TRBJ1-2, with 8 bases that match TRBD1. Per germline, CDR1 ENHRY and CDR2 SYGVKD. J gave up 7 bases and V 2 bases, and 6 bases lay outside the gene matches. This CDR3 has 14 residues.

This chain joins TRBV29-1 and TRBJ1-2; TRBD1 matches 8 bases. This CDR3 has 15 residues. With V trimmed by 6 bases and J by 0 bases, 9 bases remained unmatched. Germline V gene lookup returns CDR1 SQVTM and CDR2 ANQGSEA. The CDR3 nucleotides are TGCAGCGTGAGCCGACCAGGGGGCCCTAACTATGGCTACACCTTC. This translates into CSVSRPGGPNYGYTF.

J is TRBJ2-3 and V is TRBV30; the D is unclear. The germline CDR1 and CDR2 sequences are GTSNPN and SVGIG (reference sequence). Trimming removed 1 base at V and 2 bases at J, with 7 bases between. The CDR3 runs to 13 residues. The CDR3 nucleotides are TGTGCCTGGAGTGCTGGAACCACAGATACGCAGTATTTT. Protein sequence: CAWSAGTTDTQYF.

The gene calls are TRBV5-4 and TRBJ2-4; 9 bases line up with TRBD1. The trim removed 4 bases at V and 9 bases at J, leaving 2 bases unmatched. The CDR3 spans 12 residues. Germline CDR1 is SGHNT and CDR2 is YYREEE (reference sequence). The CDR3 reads CASSRTGAIQYF. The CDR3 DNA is TGTGCCAGCAGCCGGACAGGGGCCATTCAGTACTTC.

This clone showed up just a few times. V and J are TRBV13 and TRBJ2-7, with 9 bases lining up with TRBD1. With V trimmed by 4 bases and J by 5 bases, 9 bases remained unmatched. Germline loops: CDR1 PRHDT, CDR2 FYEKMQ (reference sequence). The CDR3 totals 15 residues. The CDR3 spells CASSSPGQGMDEQYF. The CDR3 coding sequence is TGTGCCAGCAGCTCCCCCGGACAGGGGATGGACGAGCAGTACTTC.

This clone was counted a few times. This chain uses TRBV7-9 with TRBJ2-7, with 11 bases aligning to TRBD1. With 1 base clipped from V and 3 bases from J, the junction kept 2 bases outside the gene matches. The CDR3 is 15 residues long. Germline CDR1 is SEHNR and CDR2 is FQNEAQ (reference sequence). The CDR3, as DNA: TGTGCCAGCAGCTTAGGGACAGGGGGCGTCTACGAGCAGTACTTC. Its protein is CASSLGTGGVYEQYF.

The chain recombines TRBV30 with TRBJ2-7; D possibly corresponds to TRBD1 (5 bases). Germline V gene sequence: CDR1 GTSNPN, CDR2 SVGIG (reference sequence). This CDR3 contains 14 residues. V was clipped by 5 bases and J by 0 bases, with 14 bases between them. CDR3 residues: CAWAQGSGSYEQYF. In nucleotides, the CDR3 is TGTGCCTGGGCCCAGGGTAGTGGCTCCTACGAGCAGTACTTC. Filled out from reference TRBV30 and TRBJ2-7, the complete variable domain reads SQTIHQWPATLVQPVGSPLSLECTVEGTSNPNLYWYRQAAGRGLQLLFYSVGIGQISSEVPQNLSASRPQDRQFILSSKKLLLSDSGFYLCAWAQGSGSYEQYFGPGTRLTVT.

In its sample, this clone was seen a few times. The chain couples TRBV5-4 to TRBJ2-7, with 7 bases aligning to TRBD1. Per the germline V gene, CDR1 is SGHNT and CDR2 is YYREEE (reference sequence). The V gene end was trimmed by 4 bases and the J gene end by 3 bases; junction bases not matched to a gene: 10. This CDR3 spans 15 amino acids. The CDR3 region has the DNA TGTGCCAGCAGCCCAGGACCGACAGGGAGCTACGAGCAGTACTTC. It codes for CASSPGPTGSYEQYF. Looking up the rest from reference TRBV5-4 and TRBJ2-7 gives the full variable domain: ETGVTQSPTHLIKTRGQQVTLRCSSQSGHNTVSWYQQALGQGPQFIFQYYREEENGRGNFPPRFSGLQFPNYSSELNVNALELDDSALYLCASSPGPTGSYEQYFGPGTRLTVT.

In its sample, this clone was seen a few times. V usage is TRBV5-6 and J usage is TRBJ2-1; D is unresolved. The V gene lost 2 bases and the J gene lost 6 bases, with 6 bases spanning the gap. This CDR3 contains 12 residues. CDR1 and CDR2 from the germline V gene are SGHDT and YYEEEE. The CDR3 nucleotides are TGTGCCAGCAGCTTCTCTAGCAATGAGCAGTTCTTC. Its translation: CASSFSSNEQFF.

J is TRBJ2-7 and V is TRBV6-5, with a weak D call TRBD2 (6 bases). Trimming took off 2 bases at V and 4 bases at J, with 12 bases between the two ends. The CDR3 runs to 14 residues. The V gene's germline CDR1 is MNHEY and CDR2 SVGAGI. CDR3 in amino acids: CASSYGAGGYEQYF. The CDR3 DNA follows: TGTGCCAGCAGTTACGGAGCGGGTGGGTACGAGCAGTACTTC.